Below, 28 T cell receptor beta chains from the same sample are listed, as sequenced in a study of identifying expanded T cells in peripheral blood. Using immunoSEQ multiplex PCR, the repertoire was profiled, and TCRdb retains in-frame clones only, with some absent. Among tens of thousands of clones listed, 84% were seen once. Specimen: blood. These receptors were collected from a person between 18 and 70 years old in good health.

The chain joins TRBV5-1 to TRBJ1-1, with D uncertain. This CDR3 spans 13 amino acids. Germline loops: CDR1 SGHRS, CDR2 YFSETQ. The V gene lost 0 bases and the J gene lost 1 base, with 4 bases spanning the gap. The CDR3 reads CASSLEQNTEAFF. The CDR3 nucleotides read TGCGCCAGCAGCTTGGAACAGAACACTGAAGCTTTCTTT.

CDR3 loop: CASSQDKTSRGPEAFF. In nucleotides, the CDR3 is TGCGCCAGCAGCCAAGACAAGACTAGTCGGGGTCCTGAAGCTTTCTTT. The V and J genes are TRBV4-3 and TRBJ1-1, with unresolved D. The CDR3 spans 16 residues. Germline-derived CDR1 and CDR2 are LGHNA and YSLEER. V was pared by 0 bases and J by 6 bases, with 17 bases between.

CDR3 amino acids: CASRPTTGGPLGGQFF. As DNA, the CDR3 is TGCGCCAGCAGACCTACTACAGGGGGGCCCCTTGGGGGACAGTTCTTC. The chain joins TRBV4-1 to TRBJ2-1, with 8 bases that match TRBD1. The length of the CDR3 is 16 residues. The germline V gene has CDR1 MGHRA and CDR2 YSYEKL. The V and J ends lost 6 bases and 13 bases, in that order; junction bases with no gene match: 20.

The genes are TRBV30 and TRBJ2-3; tentative D call: TRBD2 (6 bases). CDR1 and CDR2 (germline): GTSNPN, SVGIG (reference sequence). The ends were cut back, 6 bases at V and 6 bases at J, with 16 bases in the middle. The length of the CDR3 is 13 residues. The CDR3 reads CACILASSDTQYF. The CDR3 bases are TGTGCCTGTATACTAGCCTCCTCGGATACGCAGTATTTT.

This clone was counted once. The rearrangement joins TRBV9 to TRBJ2-1; D gene uncertain. Germline V gene lookup returns CDR1 SGDLS and CDR2 YYNGEE. Deletions cut 3 bases from V and 5 bases from J, with 9 bases between. This CDR3 region has 13 residues. In DNA form, the CDR3 reads TGTGCCAGCAGCGACACGGTGGACAATGAGCAGTTCTTC. This gives the protein CASSDTVDNEQFF. The entire variable domain, with the rest obtained from reference TRBV9 and TRBJ2-1, is as follows: DSGVTQTPKHLITATGQRVTLRCSPRSGDLSVYWYQQSLDQGLQFLIQYYNGEERAKGNILERFSAQQFPDLHSELNLSSLELGDSALYFCASSDTVDNEQFFGPGTRLTVL.

The rearrangement joins TRBV6-4 to TRBJ2-3, with D tentatively TRBD1 (5 bases). CDR1 and CDR2 (germline): MRHNA, SNTAGT. The V and J ends lost 3 bases and 2 bases respectively, with 12 bases between them. The CDR3 extends over 15 amino acids. DNA of the CDR3: TGTGCCAGCAGTGAGGGGCCAGAACACACAGATACGCAGTATTTT. Residues: CASSEGPEHTDTQYF.

The V gene is TRBV6-6, the J gene TRBJ1-5, with D tentatively TRBD1 (6 bases). This CDR3 has 16 amino acids. Trimming pared 7 bases from V and 2 bases from J, leaving 18 bases between. Per germline, CDR1 MNHNY and CDR2 SVGAGI (reference sequence). CDR3 DNA: TGTGCCAGCATCCTCCGAGGGGGAACGGGCAATCAGCCCCAGCATTTT. It encodes CASILRGGTGNQPQHF.

The genes are TRBV6-5 and TRBJ1-2, with TRBD1 identical over 8 bases. V was pared by 6 bases and J by 4 bases, with 1 base of the junction left unmatched. This CDR3 is 12 amino acids long. The germline CDR1 and CDR2 sequences are MNHEY and SVGAGI. CDR3 in amino acids: CASRQGGYGYTF. CDR3 DNA sequence: TGTGCCAGCAGACAGGGGGGCTATGGCTACACCTTC.

V usage is TRBV28 and J usage is TRBJ1-2; D not certain. With 4 bases removed from V and 2 bases from J, the gap between germline ends came to 11 bases. This CDR3 has 14 amino acids. Germline loops: CDR1 MDHEN, CDR2 SYDVKM. The CDR3 DNA is TGTGCCAGCAGTTCCGAGGGATCAAACTATGGCTACACCTTC. Encoded protein: CASSSEGSNYGYTF.

The chain couples TRBV13 to TRBJ2-2; D not resolved. CDR3 length: 12 amino acids. Per the germline V gene, CDR1 is PRHDT and CDR2 is FYEKMQ (reference sequence). V lost 3 bases and J 7 bases, leaving 6 bases between the germline ends. The chain's CDR3 is CASSFVDGELFF. The CDR3 DNA reads as TGTGCCAGCAGCTTTGTGGACGGGGAGCTGTTTTTT.

This chain uses TRBV19 with TRBJ2-1, with D possibly being TRBD1 or TRBD2 (5 bases each). From germline, CDR1 is LNHDA and CDR2 SQIVND (reference sequence). V gave up 2 bases and J gave up 7 bases, with 9 bases separating them. The CDR3 extends over 13 amino acids. The CDR3 loop reads CASSIQGVNEQFF. In DNA form, the CDR3 reads TGTGCCAGTAGTATACAGGGAGTTAATGAGCAGTTCTTC.

This chain joins TRBV2 and TRBJ2-7; 7 bases line up with TRBD2. The CDR3 runs to 14 residues. With V trimmed by 3 bases and J by 3 bases, 5 bases remained unmatched. CDR1 and CDR2 from the germline V gene are SNHLY and FYNNEI. The CDR3 DNA sequence: TGTGCCAGCAGTGAGGAGCGGGGATTCTACGAGCAGTACTTC. This sequence encodes CASSEERGFYEQYF.

The rearrangement uses TRBV6-1 and TRBJ2-2; unclear D gene. The CDR3 is made up of 13 amino acids. Germline V CDR1 and CDR2: MNHNS, SASEGT. V was trimmed by 5 bases and J by 6 bases, leaving 10 bases between them. CDR3 in amino acids: CASSPTGAGELFF. CDR3 in DNA: TGTGCCAGCAGTCCCACTGGCGCCGGGGAGCTGTTTTTT.

The J gene is TRBJ2-2, the V gene TRBV5-4, with 8 bases matching TRBD1. The V gene's germline CDR1 is SGHNT and CDR2 YYREEE (reference sequence). This CDR3 spans 17 amino acids. Trimming at V came to 2 bases and at J to 4 bases, leaving 10 bases not matched to a gene. The CDR3 sequence: CASSFRTGKVGTGELFF. The CDR3 DNA follows: TGTGCCAGCAGCTTCCGGACAGGGAAGGTTGGCACCGGGGAGCTGTTTTTT. The variable domain in full, completed from reference TRBV5-4 and TRBJ2-2, reads ETGVTQSPTHLIKTRGQQVTLRCSSQSGHNTVSWYQQALGQGPQFIFQYYREEENGRGNFPPRFSGLQFPNYSSELNVNALELDDSALYLCASSFRTGKVGTGELFFGEGSRLTVL.

J is TRBJ2-1 and V is TRBV10-3; tentative D call: TRBD1 (7 bases). The CDR3 spans 13 residues. Trimming cost V 6 bases and J 5 bases, with 11 bases left between them. Germline assignment: CDR1 ENHRY and CDR2 SYGVKD. For the CDR3, the DNA is TGTGCCATCAGGGAGGGGGCGGACAATGAGCAGTTCTTC. It yields the protein CAIREGADNEQFF.

This rearrangement joins TRBV28 to TRBJ1-1, with TRBD1 as a possible D gene (5 bases). CDR1 is MDHEN and CDR2 is SYDVKM in the germline V gene. CDR3 size: 12 residues. V was shortened by 4 bases and J by 8 bases, with 11 bases between the two germline ends. This CDR3 reads CASSSSGTEAFF. As DNA, the CDR3 is TGTGCCAGCAGTTCCTCCGGGACGGAAGCTTTCTTT.

To note about this clone: Distinct nucleotide sequences in the sample also encode this CDR3. The chain has TRBV19 and TRBJ2-1; D unclear. Per germline, CDR1 LNHDA and CDR2 SQIVND (reference sequence). V shed 3 bases and J shed 5 bases, with 8 bases lying between them. This CDR3 spans 13 amino acids. CDR3 residues: CASSIGQNNEQFF. The DNA of the CDR3 is TGTGCCAGTAGTATTGGGCAGAACAATGAGCAGTTCTTC.

The V gene is TRBV4-1, the J gene TRBJ2-7; D gene uncertain. Trimming pared 0 bases from V and 2 bases from J, leaving 8 bases between. The CDR3 runs 14 residues. Germline V lookup: CDR1 MGHRA, CDR2 YSYEKL. CDR3 DNA sequence: TGCGCCAGCAGCCAAGAGGTGATGACCTACGAGCAGTACTTC. Translation: CASSQEVMTYEQYF.

This chain uses TRBV7-6 with TRBJ2-5, with 7 bases lining up with TRBD1. V shed 7 bases and J 5 bases; nucleotides not matched to a gene: 4. The CDR3 runs 12 residues. Germline V gene lookup returns CDR1 SGHVS and CDR2 FNYEAQ. CDR3 protein: CASTPGGETQYF. In nucleotides, the CDR3 is TGTGCCAGCACGCCAGGGGGTGAGACCCAGTACTTC.

V and J are TRBV6-5 and TRBJ2-7; possible D gene TRBD2, 5 bases. The CDR3 runs 13 residues. Germline loops: CDR1 MNHEY, CDR2 SVGAGI. Trimming pared 2 bases from V and 5 bases from J, leaving 10 bases between. For the CDR3, the DNA is TGTGCCAGCAGTTACAGTCCGGGGAACGAGCAGTACTTC. Encoded protein: CASSYSPGNEQYF.

This rearrangement joins TRBV27 to TRBJ2-1; 10 nucleotides line up with TRBD2. Germline trimming cut 5 bases from V and 2 bases from J; bases unmatched to any gene: 3. The CDR3 is 15 amino acids. The germline V gene encodes CDR1 MNHEY and CDR2 SMNVEV (reference sequence). CDR3 in DNA: TGTGCCAGCAGTCTGGGACTAGCGACCTACAATGAGCAGTTCTTC. This sequence encodes CASSLGLATYNEQFF.

This clone appeared once. CDR3 in DNA: TGCGCCAGCAGCCGCCGGGACACCGGGGAGCTGTTTTTT. Translated: CASSRRDTGELFF. This sequence joins TRBV4-1 and TRBJ2-2; D is unclear. Trimming removed 4 bases from V and 3 bases from J, with 6 bases in between. The CDR3 loop spans 13 amino acids. CDR1 is MGHRA, CDR2 YSYEKL, per germline.

The J gene is TRBJ1-5, the V gene TRBV6-1, with TRBD1 as a possible D gene (6 bases). V was clipped by 6 bases and J by 1 base, with 13 bases between them. The CDR3 has 15 residues. Germline CDR1 and CDR2: MNHNS and SASEGT. The DNA for the CDR3 is TGTGCCAGCAGGGGTCAGGGGTGGAGCAATCAGCCCCAGCATTTT. Encoded protein: CASRGQGWSNQPQHF.

On this clone itself: The same CDR3 also results from other DNA sequences found in this sample. The J gene is TRBJ2-6, the V gene TRBV4-1; no definite D call. CDR1 and CDR2 (germline): MGHRA, YSYEKL. The CDR3 is made up of 15 amino acids. Trimming cost V 0 bases and J 0 bases, with 3 bases left between them. This chain's CDR3 is CASSQDSSGANVLTF. Here the CDR3 DNA reads TGCGCCAGCAGCCAAGATTCCTCTGGGGCCAACGTCCTGACTTTC.

This clone was recorded only once. The chain links TRBV21-1 to TRBJ2-7; the table gives TRBD1 as D, unverified against the DNA. TRBV21-1 is deemed a pseudogene. The CDR3 has 14 residues. The CDR3 DNA sequence: TGTGCCAGCAGCAAAGGTACAGACTCCTACGAGCAGTACTTC. Translated: CASSKGTDSYEQYF.

The rearrangement uses TRBV27 and TRBJ2-7; D perhaps matches TRBD1 (6 bases). Trimming removed 8 bases at V and 2 bases at J, with 13 bases between. CDR1 is MNHEY and CDR2 is SMNVEV in the germline V gene (reference sequence). This CDR3 comprises 13 residues. The CDR3: CASGRQATYEQYF. CDR3 DNA: TGTGCCAGCGGGCGACAGGCAACCTACGAGCAGTACTTC.

The rearrangement joins TRBV5-4 to TRBJ1-4; 9 bases are shared with TRBD1. The CDR3 is 16 residues long. Per the germline V gene, CDR1 is SGHNT and CDR2 is YYREEE (reference sequence). Trimming removed 2 bases from V and 12 bases from J; junction bases left unmatched: 14. CDR3 DNA sequence: TGTGCCAGCAGCTTATTCTCCGGGACAGGGATCGGCGAACTGTTTTTT. It codes for CASSLFSGTGIGELFF.

The V call is TRBV28, the J call TRBJ2-3, with D maybe TRBD2 (5 bases). The V gene's germline CDR1 is MDHEN and CDR2 SYDVKM. V lost 9 bases and J 1 base, leaving 17 bases between the germline ends. This CDR3 has 15 amino acids. The CDR3 coding sequence is TGTGCCAGTCCCCCTGAGGGAGTCGGCACAGATACGCAGTATTTT. This sequence encodes CASPPEGVGTDTQYF. The whole variable domain, remainder taken from reference TRBV28 and TRBJ2-3, is DVKVTQSSRYLVKRTGEKVFLECVQDMDHENMFWYRQDPGLGLRLIYFSYDVKMKEKGDIPEGYSVSREKKERFSLILESASTNQTSMYLCASPPEGVGTDTQYFGPGTRLTVL.